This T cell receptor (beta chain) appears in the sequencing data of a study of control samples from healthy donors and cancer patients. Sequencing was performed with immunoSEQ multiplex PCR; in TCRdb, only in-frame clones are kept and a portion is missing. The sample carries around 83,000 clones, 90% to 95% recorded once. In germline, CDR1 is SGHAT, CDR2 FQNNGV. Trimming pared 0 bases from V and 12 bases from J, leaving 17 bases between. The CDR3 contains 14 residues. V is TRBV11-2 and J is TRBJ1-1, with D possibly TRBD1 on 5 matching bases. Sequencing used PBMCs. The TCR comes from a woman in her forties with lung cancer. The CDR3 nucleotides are TGTGCCAGCAGCTTAGATAACGGGGGGATAGGCACTTTCTTT. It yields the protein CASSLDNGGIGTFF.